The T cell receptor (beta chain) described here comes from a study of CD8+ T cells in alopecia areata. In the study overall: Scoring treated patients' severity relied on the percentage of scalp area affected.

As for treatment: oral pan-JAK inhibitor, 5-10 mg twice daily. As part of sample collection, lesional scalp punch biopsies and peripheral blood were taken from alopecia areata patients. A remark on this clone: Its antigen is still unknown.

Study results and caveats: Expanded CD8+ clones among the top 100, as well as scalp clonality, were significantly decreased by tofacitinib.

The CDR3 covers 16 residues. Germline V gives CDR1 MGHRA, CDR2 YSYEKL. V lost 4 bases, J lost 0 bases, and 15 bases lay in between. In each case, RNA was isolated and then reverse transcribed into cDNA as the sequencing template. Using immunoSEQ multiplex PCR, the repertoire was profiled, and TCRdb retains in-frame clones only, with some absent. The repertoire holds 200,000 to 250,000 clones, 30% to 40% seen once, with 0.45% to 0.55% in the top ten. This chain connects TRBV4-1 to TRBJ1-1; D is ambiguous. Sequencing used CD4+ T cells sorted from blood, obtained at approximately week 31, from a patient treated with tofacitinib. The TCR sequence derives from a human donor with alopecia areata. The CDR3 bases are TGCGCCAGCAGCCGAGGAGGATTGGTAATGAACACTGAAGCTTTCTTT. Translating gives CASSRGGLVMNTEAFF.